These T cell receptor beta chains were read from a single sample in a study of blood T cell repertoires in COVID-19. Sequenced by immunoSEQ multiplex PCR; TCRdb stores in-frame clones only, minus some. This sample carries about 130,000 clones, roughly two thirds of them seen once, and the ten largest clones take approximately 2%. Sequencing used peripheral blood. These receptors all stem from a woman in her seventies with acute or convalescent COVID-19. CDR3s include the opening cysteine and the closing phenylalanine or tryptophan. The order of the fields is J gene, clone size, CDR3 length, D gene, V gene, CDR3 DNA, CDR3 protein. The D gene is left open where the match is weak. For some rows the clone size is stated as once, few or many, or as a class when expanded; others skip it.

>TRBJ1-5|.|13|.|TRBV7-6
TGTGCCAGCAGCTGGGGGGGCAATCAGCCCCAGCATTTT
CASSWGGNQPQHF
>TRBJ2-1|.|17|.|TRBV27
TGTGCCAGCAGTTACCCGACGAGGGTCGGCTCCTACAATGAGCAGTTCTTC
CASSYPTRVGSYNEQFF
>TRBJ2-7|.|17|TRBD2|TRBV19
TGTGCCAGTAGTACTCCCTTGACTAGCGGGGGGATCTACGAGCAGTACTTC
CASSTPLTSGGIYEQYF
>TRBJ1-3|.|15|TRBD1|TRBV9
TGTGCCAGCAGCGGTACAGGGGAAGCTGGAAACACCATATATTTT
CASSGTGEAGNTIYF
>TRBJ2-1|many|14|TRBD2|TRBV10-2
TGCGCCAGCCGGGCGGGAGGGACCTACAATGAGCAGTTCTTC
CASRAGGTYNEQFF
>TRBJ1-6|.|14|.|TRBV14
TGTGCCAGCAGCATGGACTTCTATAATTCACCCCTCCACTTT
CASSMDFYNSPLHF
>TRBJ1-1|few|14|TRBD1|TRBV18
TGTGCCAGCTCGTACCGGGACAGTTACACTGAAGCTTTCTTT
CASSYRDSYTEAFF
>TRBJ2-2|many|13|.|TRBV9
TGTGCCAGCAGCGGCGGGCAAGGAGGGGAGCTGTTTTTT
CASSGGQGGELFF
>TRBJ1-2|.|14|.|TRBV4-1
TGCGCCAGCAGCCAAGAGCAGGGGTACTATGGCTACACCTTC
CASSQEQGYYGYTF
>TRBJ2-3|.|15|.|TRBV30
TGTGCCTGGAGTGTTGTGGGGGCCCTCACAGATACGCAGTATTTT
CAWSVVGALTDTQYF
>TRBJ1-5|.|13|.|TRBV3-1/TRBV3-2
TGTGCCAGCAGCCCTAGGGGAAATCAGCCCCAGCATTTT
CASSPRGNQPQHF
>TRBJ2-6|.|12|.|TRBV10-3
TGTGCCATCTTTACTGGGGCCAACGTCCTGACTTTC
CAIFTGANVLTF
>TRBJ2-5|few|15|TRBD1|TRBV24-1
TGTGCCACCAGTGATCCGCAGGGGGCGCGGGAGACCCAGTACTTC
CATSDPQGARETQYF
>TRBJ2-7|.|17|TRBD1|TRBV7-9
TGTGCCAGCAGCCGACCGTCCACCGGGACAGATTCCTACGAGCAGTACTTC
CASSRPSTGTDSYEQYF
>TRBJ1-2|.|15|.|TRBV7-9
TGTGCCAGCAGCTCTCGGACAGATCCTCCCTATGGCTACACCTTC
CASSSRTDPPYGYTF
>TRBJ2-1|few|14|.|TRBV25-1
TGTGCCAGCAGTGAAGTGGGAGTACACAATGAGCAGTTCTTC
CASSEVGVHNEQFF
>TRBJ1-2|once|14|TRBD1|TRBV2
TGTGCCAGCAGTGAGTTGGGGACAGGAGATGGCTACACCTTC
CASSELGTGDGYTF
>TRBJ2-7|.|13|TRBD1|TRBV6-5
TGTGCCAGCAGTTACCGACAGGGCTACGAGCAGTACTTC
CASSYRQGYEQYF
>TRBJ2-5|.|16|TRBD2|TRBV24-1
TGTGCCACCAGTGATTTAGGAGGGGCGGGAGGAGAGACCCAGTACTTC
CATSDLGGAGGETQYF
>TRBJ2-7|.|13|TRBD2|TRBV10-2
TGCGCCGGGTCTCGGGGGGAAGAGTACGAGCAGTACTTC
CAGSRGEEYEQYF
>TRBJ2-7|.|14|TRBD2|TRBV7-2
TGTGCCAGCAGCCCCACTAGCGGGAGCCACGAGCAGTACTTC
CASSPTSGSHEQYF
>TRBJ2-1|.|15|TRBD2|TRBV10-1
TGCGCCAGCAGCCCCGGACTAGCGGGGTACAATGAGCAGTTCTTC
CASSPGLAGYNEQFF
>TRBJ2-2|few|14|.|TRBV2
TGTGCCAGCAGTGAATTCGGGTACACCGGGGAGCTGTTTTTT
CASSEFGYTGELFF
>TRBJ2-7|.|12|.|TRBV12-3/TRBV12-4
TGTGCCAGCAGCCTAATTAGAAACGAGCAGTACTTC
CASSLIRNEQYF
>TRBJ1-4|.|14|.|TRBV6-6
TGTGCCAGCAGGGTCGGGGGAGGTGAGGAAAAACTGTTTTTT
CASRVGGGEEKLFF
>TRBJ1-4|.|16|TRBD1|TRBV25-1
TGTGCCAGCAGTGAATATATCGACAGGGGGCGTGAAAAACTGTTTTTT
CASSEYIDRGREKLFF
>TRBJ2-1|.|14|TRBD2|TRBV30
TGTGCCTGGAGGCTAGCGGGACCATACAATGAGCAGTTCTTC
CAWRLAGPYNEQFF
>TRBJ1-1|.|15|.|TRBV5-6
TGTGCCAGCAGCTCGCGCGTCGGGGTAATCACTGAAGCTTTCTTT
CASSSRVGVITEAFF
>TRBJ2-7|.|15|TRBD1|TRBV2
TGTGCCAGCAGTACAAGGCGGACAGGGCGCTACGAGCAGTACTTC
CASSTRRTGRYEQYF
>TRBJ2-1|few|14|.|TRBV25-1
TGTGCCAGCAGAGGCCCAGGGATTAGGGATGAGCAGTTCTTC
CASRGPGIRDEQFF
>TRBJ2-1|.|16|.|TRBV4-2
TGTGCCAGCAGCCAAGGGCCAGGGGCAGCCTACAATGAGCAGTTCTTC
CASSQGPGAAYNEQFF
>TRBJ2-1|.|15|.|TRBV21-1
TGTGCCAGCAGCAAAGACCCCCTAGCGGGAGCTGAGCAGTTCTTC
CASSKDPLAGAEQFF
>TRBJ2-5|.|12|.|TRBV27
TGTGCCAGCAGTTCAGACGGGGAGACCCAGTACTTC
CASSSDGETQYF
>TRBJ1-1|.|12|.|TRBV19
TGTGCCAGTAGTATAGAGGGGGCCAAGCTTTTCTTT
CASSIEGAKLFF
>TRBJ2-1|.|15|.|TRBV3-1/TRBV3-2
TGTGCCAGCAGCCAAGCTGGAGGGACCTACAATGAGCAGTTCTTC
CASSQAGGTYNEQFF
>TRBJ1-6|.|17|.|TRBV4-1
TGCGCCAGCAGCCAAGACGAGGGCGGGGAGTGGAATTCACCCCTCCACTTT
CASSQDEGGEWNSPLHF
>TRBJ2-1|.|14|TRBD1|TRBV2
TGTGCCAGCAAGGATCGGGACAGGGAGAATGAGCAGTTCTTC
CASKDRDRENEQFF
>TRBJ1-1|few|13|TRBD1|TRBV19
TGTGCCAGTCAAGCCCAGGGGGGCACTGAAGCTTTCTTT
CASQAQGGTEAFF
>TRBJ1-5|.|16|TRBD1|TRBV27
TGTGCCAGCAGTTTATTTTATGGGACAGAAGATCAGCCCCAGCATTTT
CASSLFYGTEDQPQHF
>TRBJ2-7|.|17|TRBD2|TRBV7-6
TGTGCCAGCAGCTTAGCTAGTCTAGCGGGAGGATCCTACGAGCAGTACTTC
CASSLASLAGGSYEQYF
>TRBJ1-6|.|14|TRBD1|TRBV9
TGTGCCAGCAGCCTTACAGGGGATAATTCACCCCTCCACTTT
CASSLTGDNSPLHF